The rows below give T cell receptor beta chains drawn from one sample of a study of blood T cell repertoires in COVID-19. Using immunoSEQ multiplex PCR, the repertoire was profiled, and TCRdb retains in-frame clones only, with some absent. Here the sample spans about 100,000 clones, around 80% being singletons. Sample: peripheral blood. These receptors all stem from a man aged 50-60 years who had recovered from COVID-19. The conserved cysteine and the conserved F or W are not part of the CDR3 here. D genes are given only for firm matches.

d_gene	v_gene	j_gene	CDR3aa
TRBD1	TRBV18	TRBJ2-7	ASSPTLGQGGEQY
-	TRBV3-1/TRBV3-2	TRBJ1-6	ASSPRSQGWNSPLH
-	TRBV14	TRBJ1-6	ASSQDRATYNSPLH
-	TRBV11-2	TRBJ1-1	ASSPSRGGEAF
-	TRBV20-1	TRBJ1-1	SASSDPGYEAF
-	TRBV10-3	TRBJ2-5	AINGGFSETQY
-	TRBV30	TRBJ1-2	AWRGLLGGGGYT
-	TRBV10-3	TRBJ1-6	AISEVTDNSPLH
-	TRBV20-1	TRBJ2-7	SAGGVLEQY
TRBD1	TRBV29-1	TRBJ1-4	SVGVDRASEKLF
TRBD1	TRBV27	TRBJ2-3	ASSSPDRAGTDTQY
TRBD1	TRBV24-1	TRBJ1-5	ATSTRDSYQPQH
-	TRBV5-5	TRBJ1-5	ASSLGPEINQPQH
TRBD2	TRBV4-1	TRBJ2-5	ASSPSASGGFQETQY
-	TRBV5-8	TRBJ1-4	ASSFGSLNEKLF
-	TRBV6-4	TRBJ2-7	ASIRASVFYEQY
-	TRBV7-9	TRBJ1-2	ASSLYETDGYT
TRBD1	TRBV19	TRBJ2-4	ASSINRGQNIQY
-	TRBV5-6	TRBJ2-5	ASSLGAPETQY
-	TRBV5-5	TRBJ1-4	ASSLGGGEKLF
-	TRBV5-4	TRBJ2-2	ASKVGELDTGELF
TRBD1	TRBV7-2	TRBJ1-2	ASSPGQGANGYT
-	TRBV11-2	TRBJ2-1	ASSLSRGAGIFNEQF
TRBD1	TRBV27	TRBJ1-5	ASSSRYAGGHSNQPQH
-	TRBV30	TRBJ1-2	AWSVRWTHGYT
-	TRBV28	TRBJ2-7	ASKIAGGPAYEQY
-	TRBV12-5	TRBJ2-2	ASGQNTGELF
TRBD2	TRBV10-2	TRBJ2-7	ASSLRAGGRSYEQY
-	TRBV28	TRBJ1-1	ASASHQNTEAF
-	TRBV5-4	TRBJ1-1	ASSLIGGTEAF
TRBD1	TRBV6-2/TRBV6-3	TRBJ2-5	ASSYSVVGQAHQETQY
-	TRBV15	TRBJ1-6	ATSRDQNSPLH
-	TRBV20-1	TRBJ1-1	SAKGDTEAF
-	TRBV10-3	TRBJ1-1	AIRHDTDTEAF
TRBD1	TRBV7-2	TRBJ2-7	ASSLNMGQGRQY
TRBD1	TRBV4-1	TRBJ1-1	ASSAIPGQSLGAAF
-	TRBV5-1	TRBJ2-1	ASGLERIRDEQF
TRBD2	TRBV27	TRBJ2-3	ASSVGTSGGGTQY
-	TRBV11-2	TRBJ2-4	ASSSREPTAKNIQY
-	TRBV6-5	TRBJ2-3	ASKPSGRDTQY
TRBD1	TRBV6-2/TRBV6-3	TRBJ1-5	ASSPGTGVSNQPQH
TRBD2	TRBV11-2	TRBJ2-1	ASTLGTSGNEQF
-	TRBV4-2	TRBJ1-4	ASSQEPGEGEKLF
-	TRBV28	TRBJ2-1	ASSFGGRHEQF
-	TRBV18	TRBJ2-2	ASSPPRGEAGELF
-	TRBV5-1	TRBJ2-6	ASLEGVPSGANVLT